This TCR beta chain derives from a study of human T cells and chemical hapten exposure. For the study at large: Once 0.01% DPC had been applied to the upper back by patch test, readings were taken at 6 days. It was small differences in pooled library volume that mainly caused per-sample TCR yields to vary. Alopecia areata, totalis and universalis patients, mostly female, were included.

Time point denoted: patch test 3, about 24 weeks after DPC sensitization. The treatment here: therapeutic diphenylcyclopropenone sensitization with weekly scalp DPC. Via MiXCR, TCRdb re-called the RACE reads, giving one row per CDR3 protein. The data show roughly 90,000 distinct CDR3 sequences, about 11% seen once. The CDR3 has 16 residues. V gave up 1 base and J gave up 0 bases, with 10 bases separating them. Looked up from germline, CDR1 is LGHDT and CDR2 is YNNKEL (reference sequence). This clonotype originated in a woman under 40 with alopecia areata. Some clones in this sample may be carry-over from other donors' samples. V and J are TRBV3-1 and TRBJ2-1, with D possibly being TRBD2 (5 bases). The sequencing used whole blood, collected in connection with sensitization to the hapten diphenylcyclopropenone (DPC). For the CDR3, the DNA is TGTGCCAGCAGCCAAGTCGCCGGAGGCTCCTACAATGAGCAGTTCTTC. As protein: CASSQVAGGSYNEQFF.